Listed below are T cell receptor beta chains from one sample, sequenced in a study of blood T cell repertoires in COVID-19. The method was immunoSEQ multiplex PCR; TCRdb's version includes in-frame clones alone and lacks a portion of them. This table has roughly 70,000 clones, about 88% appearing once. Sequencing was done on a sample of peripheral blood. The receptors shown here come from a man aged 65-85 years with acute or convalescent COVID-19. CDR3s leave out the opening cysteine and the closing phenylalanine or tryptophan.

j_gene: TRBJ1-1; v_gene: TRBV19; CDR3aa: ASSINQGGTEAF
j_gene: TRBJ1-1; v_gene: TRBV12-3/TRBV12-4; CDR3aa: ASRDLEAEAF
j_gene: TRBJ1-1; v_gene: TRBV27; CDR3aa: ASSLRGLRMNTEAF
j_gene: TRBJ2-3; v_gene: TRBV5-1; CDR3aa: ASQRGGTDTQY
j_gene: TRBJ1-3; v_gene: TRBV18; CDR3aa: ASSDRDRVSGNTIY
j_gene: TRBJ2-3; v_gene: TRBV18; CDR3aa: ASSREQGDTDTQY
j_gene: TRBJ1-1; v_gene: TRBV7-6; CDR3aa: ASSLGTGGLTEAF
j_gene: TRBJ1-5; v_gene: TRBV29-1; CDR3aa: SVGDRVGQPQH
j_gene: TRBJ2-3; v_gene: TRBV7-3; CDR3aa: ASSSGGGRDTQY
j_gene: TRBJ2-7; v_gene: TRBV20-1; CDR3aa: SARGLGEQY
j_gene: TRBJ1-6; v_gene: TRBV5-1; CDR3aa: ASSLGTVYNSPLH
j_gene: TRBJ2-3; v_gene: TRBV9; CDR3aa: ASSPTGTLNTQY
j_gene: TRBJ1-6; v_gene: TRBV27; CDR3aa: ASSLVSGQARSSPLH
j_gene: TRBJ2-1; v_gene: TRBV5-1; CDR3aa: ASSTLALRNEQF
j_gene: TRBJ2-7; v_gene: TRBV7-9; CDR3aa: ASRPGTSIYEQY
j_gene: TRBJ1-2; v_gene: TRBV28; CDR3aa: ASTRVGGAGGYT
j_gene: TRBJ1-2; v_gene: TRBV4-3; CDR3aa: ASSQDWEGRYGYT
j_gene: TRBJ2-7; v_gene: TRBV29-1; CDR3aa: SVELGDRESYEQY
j_gene: TRBJ2-7; v_gene: TRBV6-5; CDR3aa: ASSSLGQVYSYEQY
j_gene: TRBJ2-7; v_gene: TRBV3-1/TRBV3-2; CDR3aa: ASSQVGGGRRRREHSYEQY
j_gene: TRBJ2-2; v_gene: TRBV9; CDR3aa: ASSTGEGTGELF
j_gene: TRBJ1-4; v_gene: TRBV4-1; CDR3aa: ASSLPRVATNEKLF
j_gene: TRBJ1-6; v_gene: TRBV19; CDR3aa: ASSPRQNSPLH
j_gene: TRBJ2-7; v_gene: TRBV1; CDR3aa: TSSQARPRDSNDEQY
j_gene: TRBJ2-7; v_gene: TRBV5-1; CDR3aa: ASSLFSGGLSYEQY
j_gene: TRBJ1-4; v_gene: TRBV3-1/TRBV3-2; CDR3aa: ASSQDKSEKLF
j_gene: TRBJ2-7; v_gene: TRBV4-3; CDR3aa: ASSPGGLPYEQY
j_gene: TRBJ2-5; v_gene: TRBV6-5; CDR3aa: ASSYRQGGETQY
j_gene: TRBJ2-5; v_gene: TRBV6-2/TRBV6-3; CDR3aa: ASSYGRGRGGAQY
j_gene: TRBJ1-1; v_gene: TRBV20-1; CDR3aa: SASEGAVNTEAF
j_gene: TRBJ1-1; v_gene: TRBV7-8; CDR3aa: ASSLRDSVNTEAF
j_gene: TRBJ2-5; v_gene: TRBV6-2/TRBV6-3; CDR3aa: ASSYRYGTSGVPRAGETQY
j_gene: TRBJ1-6; v_gene: TRBV14; CDR3aa: ASSQDREGQGSSYNSPLH
j_gene: TRBJ1-5; v_gene: TRBV6-5; CDR3aa: ASSYGGVGQPQH
j_gene: TRBJ1-1; v_gene: TRBV7-8; CDR3aa: ASSLRTSNTEAF
j_gene: TRBJ1-2; v_gene: TRBV19; CDR3aa: ASSVHAGVFGYT
j_gene: TRBJ2-3; v_gene: TRBV24-1; CDR3aa: ATSEGQGDTDTQY
j_gene: TRBJ1-2; v_gene: TRBV7-3; CDR3aa: ASSLNPRGAGKAYGYT
j_gene: TRBJ1-6; v_gene: TRBV19; CDR3aa: ASSIALGGASALH
j_gene: TRBJ1-1; v_gene: TRBV5-1; CDR3aa: ASSLGPGGRGTEAF
j_gene: TRBJ2-3; v_gene: TRBV6-2/TRBV6-3; CDR3aa: ASSNLAGAADTQY
j_gene: TRBJ2-5; v_gene: TRBV3-1/TRBV3-2; CDR3aa: ASSQGKGETQY
j_gene: TRBJ1-1; v_gene: TRBV6-5; CDR3aa: ASSYSTGGSTEAF
j_gene: TRBJ1-1; v_gene: TRBV5-1; CDR3aa: ASSLTGVGTEAF
j_gene: TRBJ1-2; v_gene: TRBV7-9; CDR3aa: ASSLVSGEPLYGYT
j_gene: TRBJ1-5; v_gene: TRBV7-8; CDR3aa: ASSPRVQVVQPQH
j_gene: TRBJ1-5; v_gene: TRBV4-1; CDR3aa: ASSQVAGGLPFNQPQH
j_gene: TRBJ1-2; v_gene: TRBV5-6; CDR3aa: ASSPTGDYGYT
j_gene: TRBJ1-4; v_gene: TRBV6-5; CDR3aa: ASSYRDRPNEKLF
j_gene: TRBJ2-7; v_gene: TRBV18; CDR3aa: ASSPDRGLASLFVYEQY
j_gene: TRBJ2-1; v_gene: TRBV3-1/TRBV3-2; CDR3aa: ASSQLRQGKEQF
j_gene: TRBJ2-7; v_gene: TRBV23-1; CDR3aa: ASSQLPGYEQY
j_gene: TRBJ2-3; v_gene: TRBV5-1; CDR3aa: ASSLGARSTDTQY